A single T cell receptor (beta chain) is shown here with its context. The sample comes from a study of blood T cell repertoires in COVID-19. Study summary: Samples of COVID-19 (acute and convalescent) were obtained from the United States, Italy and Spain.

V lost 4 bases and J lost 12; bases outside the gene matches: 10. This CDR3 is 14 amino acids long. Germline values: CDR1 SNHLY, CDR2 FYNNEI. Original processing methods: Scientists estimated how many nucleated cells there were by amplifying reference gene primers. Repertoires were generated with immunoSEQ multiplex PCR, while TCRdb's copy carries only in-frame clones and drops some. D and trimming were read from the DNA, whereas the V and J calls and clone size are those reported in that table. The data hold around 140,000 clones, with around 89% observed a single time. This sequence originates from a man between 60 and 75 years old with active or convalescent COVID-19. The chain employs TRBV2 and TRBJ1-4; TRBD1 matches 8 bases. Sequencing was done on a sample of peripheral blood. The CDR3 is CASSVDREIGQLFF. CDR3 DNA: TGTGCCAGCAGTGTGGACAGGGAAATCGGGCAACTGTTTTTT.